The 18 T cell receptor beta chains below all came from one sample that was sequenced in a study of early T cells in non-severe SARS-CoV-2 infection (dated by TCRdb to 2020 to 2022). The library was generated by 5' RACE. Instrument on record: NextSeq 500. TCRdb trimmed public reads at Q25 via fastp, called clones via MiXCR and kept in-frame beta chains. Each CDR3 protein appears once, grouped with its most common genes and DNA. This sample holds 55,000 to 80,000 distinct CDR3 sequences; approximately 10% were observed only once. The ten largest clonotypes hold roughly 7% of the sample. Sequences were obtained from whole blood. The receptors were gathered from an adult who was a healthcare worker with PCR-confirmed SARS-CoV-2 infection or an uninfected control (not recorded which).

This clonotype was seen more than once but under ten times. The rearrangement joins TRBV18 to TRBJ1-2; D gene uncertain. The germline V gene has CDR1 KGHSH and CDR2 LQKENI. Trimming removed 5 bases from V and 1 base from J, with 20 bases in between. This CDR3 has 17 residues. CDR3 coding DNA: TGTGCCAGCTCAGAGTGGGCAGCAGCTGGGGATAACTATGGCTACACCTTC. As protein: CASSEWAAAGDNYGYTF.

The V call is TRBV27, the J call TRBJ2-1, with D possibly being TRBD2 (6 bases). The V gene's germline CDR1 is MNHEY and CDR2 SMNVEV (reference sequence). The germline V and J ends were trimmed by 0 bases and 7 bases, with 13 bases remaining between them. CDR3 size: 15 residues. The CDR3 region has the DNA TGTGCCAGCAGTTTATCTATCGGGAGCGGGAATGAGCAGTTCTTC. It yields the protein CASSLSIGSGNEQFF.

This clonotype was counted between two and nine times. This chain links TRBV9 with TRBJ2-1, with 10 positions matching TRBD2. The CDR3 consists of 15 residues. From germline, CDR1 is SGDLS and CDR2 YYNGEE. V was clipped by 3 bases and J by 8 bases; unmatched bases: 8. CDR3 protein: CASSASGRAYYEQFF. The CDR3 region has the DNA TGTGCCAGCAGCGCCAGCGGGAGGGCCTATTATGAGCAGTTCTTC.

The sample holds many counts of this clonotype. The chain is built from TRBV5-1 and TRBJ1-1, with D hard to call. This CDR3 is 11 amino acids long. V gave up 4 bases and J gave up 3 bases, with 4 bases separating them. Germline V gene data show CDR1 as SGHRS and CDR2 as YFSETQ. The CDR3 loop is CASSSDTEAFF. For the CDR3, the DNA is TGCGCCAGCAGCAGTGACACTGAAGCTTTCTTT.

The CDR3 DNA sequence: TGCAGTGCTAGAGAGGCACTAACTAGCACAGATACGCAGTATTTT. Protein sequence: CSAREALTSTDTQYF. The V and J genes are TRBV20-1 and TRBJ2-3, with D unclear. CDR3 length: 15 residues. V dropped 0 bases and J dropped 0 bases, with 10 bases sitting between them. Germline loops: CDR1 DFQATT, CDR2 SNEGSKA (reference sequence).

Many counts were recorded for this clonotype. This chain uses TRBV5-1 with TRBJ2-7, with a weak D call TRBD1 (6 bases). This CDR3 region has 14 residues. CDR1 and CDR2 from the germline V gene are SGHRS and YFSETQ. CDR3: CASSPDGQRLTPIV. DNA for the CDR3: TGCGCCAGCAGCCCTGATGGACAGAGATTAACGCCGATTGTC.

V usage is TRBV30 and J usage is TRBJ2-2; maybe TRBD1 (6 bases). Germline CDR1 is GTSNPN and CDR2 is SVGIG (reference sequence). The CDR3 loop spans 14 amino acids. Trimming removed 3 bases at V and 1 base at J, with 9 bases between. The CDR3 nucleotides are TGTGCCTGGAGATGGACAGAGAACACCGGGGAGCTGTTTTTT. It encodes CAWRWTENTGELFF.

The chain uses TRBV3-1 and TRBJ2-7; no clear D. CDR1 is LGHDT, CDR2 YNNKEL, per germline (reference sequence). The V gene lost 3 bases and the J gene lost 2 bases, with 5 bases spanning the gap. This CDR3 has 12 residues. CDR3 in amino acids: CASSHLPYEQYF. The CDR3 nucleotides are TGTGCCAGCAGCCATCTCCCCTACGAGCAGTACTTC.

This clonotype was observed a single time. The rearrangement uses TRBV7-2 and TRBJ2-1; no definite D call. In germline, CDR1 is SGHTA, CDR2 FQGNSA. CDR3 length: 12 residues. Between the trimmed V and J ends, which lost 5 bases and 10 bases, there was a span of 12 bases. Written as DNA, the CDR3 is TGTGCCAGCAGCCACTTTTATCGGGAGCAGTTCTTC. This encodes CASSHFYREQFF.

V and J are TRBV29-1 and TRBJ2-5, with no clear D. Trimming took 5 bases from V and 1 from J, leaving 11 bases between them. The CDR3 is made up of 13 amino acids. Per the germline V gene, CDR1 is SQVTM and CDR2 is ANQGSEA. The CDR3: CSVRRTSQETQYF. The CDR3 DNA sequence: TGCAGCGTTCGACGGACCTCCCAAGAGACCCAGTACTTC.

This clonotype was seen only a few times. The CDR3 loop is CASSPLLDYGYTF. For the CDR3, the DNA is TGTGCCAGCAGCCCCCTCCTGGACTATGGCTACACCTTC. This rearrangement joins TRBV11-1 to TRBJ1-2; D call uncertain. The germline CDR1 and CDR2 sequences are SGHAT and FQDESV (reference sequence). The CDR3 sequence is 13 residues long. The V end lost 5 bases, the J end lost 3 bases, and 10 bases lay between the germline ends.

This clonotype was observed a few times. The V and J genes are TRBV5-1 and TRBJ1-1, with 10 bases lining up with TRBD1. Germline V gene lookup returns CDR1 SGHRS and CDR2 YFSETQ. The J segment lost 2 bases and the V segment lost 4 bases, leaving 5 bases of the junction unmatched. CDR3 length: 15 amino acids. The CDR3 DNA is TGCGCCAGCAGCGTCGGGACAGGGGACAACACTGAAGCTTTCTTT. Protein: CASSVGTGDNTEAFF.

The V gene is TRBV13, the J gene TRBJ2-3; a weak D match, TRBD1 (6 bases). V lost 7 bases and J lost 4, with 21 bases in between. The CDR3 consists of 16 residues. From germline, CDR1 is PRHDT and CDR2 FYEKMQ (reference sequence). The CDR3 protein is CASTVPTGSGSDTQYF. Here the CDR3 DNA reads TGTGCCAGCACCGTGCCTACAGGGAGTGGATCAGATACGCAGTATTTT.

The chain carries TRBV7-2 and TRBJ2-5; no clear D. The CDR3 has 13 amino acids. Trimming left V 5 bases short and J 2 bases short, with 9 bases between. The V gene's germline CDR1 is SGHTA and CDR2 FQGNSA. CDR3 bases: TGTACCAGCAGCCCCAACAGTCAAGAGACCCAGTACTTC. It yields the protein CTSSPNSQETQYF.

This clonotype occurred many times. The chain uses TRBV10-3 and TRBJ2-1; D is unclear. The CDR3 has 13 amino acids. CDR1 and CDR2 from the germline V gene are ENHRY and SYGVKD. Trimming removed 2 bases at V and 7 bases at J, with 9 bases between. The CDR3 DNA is TGTGCCATCAGTGAGACGGATTGGAATGAGCAGTTCTTC. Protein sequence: CAISETDWNEQFF.

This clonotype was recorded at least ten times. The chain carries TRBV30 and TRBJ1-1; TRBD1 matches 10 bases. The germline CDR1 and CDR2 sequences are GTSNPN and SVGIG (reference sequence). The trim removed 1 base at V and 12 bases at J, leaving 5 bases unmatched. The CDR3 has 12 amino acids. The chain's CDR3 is CAWSGQGARSFF. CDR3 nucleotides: TGTGCCTGGAGTGGACAGGGGGCAAGGTCTTTCTTT.

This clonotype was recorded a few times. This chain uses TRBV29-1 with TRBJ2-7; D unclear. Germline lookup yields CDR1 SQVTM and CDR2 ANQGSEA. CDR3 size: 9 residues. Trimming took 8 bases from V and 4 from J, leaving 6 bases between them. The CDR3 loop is CSLVYEQYF. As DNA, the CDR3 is TGCAGCCTTGTTTACGAGCAGTACTTC.

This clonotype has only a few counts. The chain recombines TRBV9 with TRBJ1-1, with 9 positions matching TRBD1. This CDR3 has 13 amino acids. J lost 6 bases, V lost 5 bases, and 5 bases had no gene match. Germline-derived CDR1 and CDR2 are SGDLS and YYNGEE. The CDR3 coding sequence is TGTGCCAGCAGTCCGGACAGGGGATCTGAAGCTTTCTTT. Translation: CASSPDRGSEAFF.